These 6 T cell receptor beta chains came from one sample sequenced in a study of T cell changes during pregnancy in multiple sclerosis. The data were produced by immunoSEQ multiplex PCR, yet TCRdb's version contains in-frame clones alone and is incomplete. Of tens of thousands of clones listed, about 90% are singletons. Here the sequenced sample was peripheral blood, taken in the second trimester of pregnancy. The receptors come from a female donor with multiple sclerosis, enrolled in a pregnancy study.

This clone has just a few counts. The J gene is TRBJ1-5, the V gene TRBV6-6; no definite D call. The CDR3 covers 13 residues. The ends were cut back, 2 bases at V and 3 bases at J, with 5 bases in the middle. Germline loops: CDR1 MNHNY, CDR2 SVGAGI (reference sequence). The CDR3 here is CASSYPFNQPQHF. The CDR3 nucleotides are TGTGCCAGCAGTTACCCGTTCAATCAGCCCCAGCATTTT.

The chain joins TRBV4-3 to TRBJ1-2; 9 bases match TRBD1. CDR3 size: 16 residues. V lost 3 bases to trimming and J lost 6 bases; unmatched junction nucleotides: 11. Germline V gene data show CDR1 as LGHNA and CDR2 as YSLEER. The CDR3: CASSQIRDREANGYTF. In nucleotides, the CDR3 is TGCGCCAGCAGCCAGATAAGGGACAGGGAGGCAAATGGCTACACCTTC.

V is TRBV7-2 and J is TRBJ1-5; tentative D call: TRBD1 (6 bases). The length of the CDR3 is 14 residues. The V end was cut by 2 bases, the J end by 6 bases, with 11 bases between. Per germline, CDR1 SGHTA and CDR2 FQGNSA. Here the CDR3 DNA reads TGTGCCAGCAGCTTAAACAGGGAAGTTCAGCCCCAGCATTTT. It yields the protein CASSLNREVQPQHF.

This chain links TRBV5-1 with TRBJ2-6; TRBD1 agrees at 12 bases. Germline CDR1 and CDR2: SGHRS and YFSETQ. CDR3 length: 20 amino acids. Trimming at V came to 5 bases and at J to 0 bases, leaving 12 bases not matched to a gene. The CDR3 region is CASSYIPGQGAPSGANVLTF. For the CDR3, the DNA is TGCGCCAGCAGTTATATTCCGGGACAGGGGGCTCCCTCTGGGGCCAACGTCCTGACTTTC.

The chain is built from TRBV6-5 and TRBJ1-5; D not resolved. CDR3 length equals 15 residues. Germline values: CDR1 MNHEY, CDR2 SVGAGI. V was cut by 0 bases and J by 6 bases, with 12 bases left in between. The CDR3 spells CASSYSSVGGQPQHF. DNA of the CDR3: TGTGCCAGCAGTTACTCGTCGGTTGGAGGTCAGCCCCAGCATTTT.

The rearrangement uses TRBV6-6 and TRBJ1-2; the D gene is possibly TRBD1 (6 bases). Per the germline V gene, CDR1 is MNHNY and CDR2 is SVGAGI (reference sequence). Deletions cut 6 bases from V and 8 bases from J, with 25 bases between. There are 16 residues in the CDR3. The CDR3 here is CASSPGLPDQGTGYTF. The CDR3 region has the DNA TGTGCCAGCAGCCCGGGACTACCGGACCAGGGGACCGGCTACACCTTC.